The 14 T cell receptor beta chains reported below all come from one sample, sequenced in a study of blood T cell repertoires in COVID-19. Profiling relied on immunoSEQ multiplex PCR, and the TCRdb table lists in-frame clones only, not all of them. The sample carries about 60,000 clones, approximately 79% recorded once. The sequencing input was peripheral blood. Receptor source: a woman in her 70s with acute or convalescent COVID-19.

The sample holds a few counts of this clone. The V call is TRBV19, the J call TRBJ1-2, with TRBD1 matching 8 bases. CDR3 length equals 15 residues. Unmatched junction bases numbered 4, after V lost 0 bases and J lost 4 bases. Germline CDR1 and CDR2: LNHDA and SQIVND (reference sequence). DNA of the CDR3: TGTGCCAGTAGTATAGACAGGGGGCGAGTCTATGGCTACACCTTC. The encoded protein is CASSIDRGRVYGYTF.

The J gene is TRBJ2-7, the V gene TRBV6-2 or TRBV6-3; TRBD1 matches at 8 bases. The junction had 10 bases not matched to a gene; V was cut back by 5 bases and J by 7 bases. CDR1 is MNHEY and CDR2 is SVGEGT in the germline V gene. There are 14 residues in the CDR3. The CDR3 sequence: CASSLLGQAFEQYF. The CDR3 nucleotides read TGTGCCAGCAGTCTCTTGGGACAGGCTTTTGAGCAGTACTTC.

CDR3 coding DNA: TGTGCCAGCAGCCCTGGGCAGTGGTTGGATGAGCAGTTCTTC. Translated, it gives CASSPGQWLDEQFF. This chain links TRBV5-8 with TRBJ2-1; D remains ambiguous. V was pared by 4 bases and J by 8 bases, with 16 bases between. The CDR3 sequence is 14 residues long. The germline V gene encodes CDR1 SGHTS and CDR2 YDEGEE.

The chain carries TRBV7-8 and TRBJ2-2; TRBD2 aligns across 11 bases. The CDR3 is 15 amino acids. Germline V gene lookup returns CDR1 SGHVS and CDR2 FQNEAQ. With V trimmed by 2 bases and J by 7 bases, 3 bases remained unmatched. CDR3 nucleotides: TGTGCCAGCAGCTTAACTAGCGGGGGCCGCGGGGAGCTGTTTTTT. This encodes CASSLTSGGRGELFF.

The chain couples TRBV27 to TRBJ1-5, with D possibly matching TRBD1 (6 bases). V was pared by 0 bases and J by 5 bases, with 11 bases between. CDR1 is MNHEY, CDR2 SMNVEV, per germline (reference sequence). The length of the CDR3 is 15 residues. CDR3 coding DNA: TGTGCCAGCAGTTTATCGACAGGATTCGATCAGCCCCAGCATTTT. Translation gives CASSLSTGFDQPQHF.

V is TRBV2 and J is TRBJ1-1; possibly TRBD1 for D (5 bases). With 4 bases removed from V and 6 bases from J, the gap between germline ends came to 18 bases. Germline-derived CDR1 and CDR2 are SNHLY and FYNNEI. The CDR3 loop spans 15 amino acids. CDR3 amino acids: CASSGVQGLLAEAFF. CDR3 DNA sequence: TGTGCCAGCAGTGGGGTCCAGGGATTGTTAGCTGAAGCTTTCTTT. Complete variable domain (other parts from reference TRBV2 and TRBJ1-1): EPEVTQTPSHQVTQMGQEVILRCVPISNHLYFYWYRQILGQKVEFLVSFYNNEISEKSEIFDDQFSVERPDGSNFTLKIRSTKLEDSAMYFCASSGVQGLLAEAFFGQGTRLTVV.

The rearrangement links TRBV6-2 or TRBV6-3 to TRBJ1-1, with D perhaps matching TRBD1 (5 bases). V shed 0 bases and J shed 6 bases, with 8 bases lying between them. The CDR3 length is 13 residues. Germline V gives CDR1 MNHEY, CDR2 SVGEGT. DNA of the CDR3: TGTGCCAGCAGTTACTCCGGGGGACCTGAAGCTTTCTTT. Translated: CASSYSGGPEAFF.

The chain links TRBV4-3 to TRBJ1-1; the D gene is possibly TRBD1 (5 bases). This CDR3 has 13 residues. The germline CDR1 and CDR2 sequences are LGHNA and YSLEER. The V gene lost 4 bases and the J gene lost 4 bases, with 10 bases spanning the gap. The CDR3 sequence is CASSRGRGTEAFF. The CDR3 nucleotides read TGCGCCAGCAGCCGTGGAAGGGGCACTGAAGCTTTCTTT.

The chain links TRBV5-1 to TRBJ1-6, with a weak D call TRBD1 (5 bases). The CDR3 is made up of 15 amino acids. CDR1 is SGHRS, CDR2 YFSETQ, per germline. The V end was cut by 4 bases, the J end by 5 bases, with 13 bases between. This CDR3 is CASSTQGGNNSPLHF. CDR3 sequence (DNA): TGCGCCAGCAGCACTCAGGGAGGAAATAATTCACCCCTCCACTTT.

The J gene is TRBJ2-3, the V gene TRBV11-3; no definite D call. Germline V gene data show CDR1 as SGHNT and CDR2 as YENEEA. The CDR3 covers 13 residues. V dropped 5 bases and J dropped 0 bases, with 6 bases sitting between them. The CDR3 reads CASSLWSTDTQYF. CDR3 bases: TGTGCCAGCAGCCTATGGAGCACAGATACGCAGTATTTT.

The J gene is TRBJ2-1, the V gene TRBV3-1 (or the pseudogene TRBV3-2); the match to TRBD2 covers 8 bases. Germline V CDR1 and CDR2: LGHDT, YNNKEL (reference sequence). This CDR3 has 14 residues. With 3 bases clipped from V and 7 bases from J, the junction kept 5 bases outside the gene matches. The CDR3 nucleotides read TGTGCCAGCAGCCATGGGACTAGGTTTAATGAGCAGTTCTTC. It specifies CASSHGTRFNEQFF.

This chain connects TRBV6-5 to TRBJ2-5, with a possible D match to TRBD1 (5 bases). The ends were cut back, 6 bases at V and 4 bases at J, with 9 bases in the middle. The CDR3 runs 12 residues. Germline loops: CDR1 MNHEY, CDR2 SVGAGI. The CDR3 loop reads CASRQGGETQYF. CDR3 nucleotide sequence: TGTGCCAGCAGGCAGGGTGGAGAGACCCAGTACTTC.

Here the CDR3 DNA reads TGTGCCAGTAGTCCGGAGGGGCTGAGAGGCTACACCTTC. Amino acid sequence: CASSPEGLRGYTF. The chain couples TRBV19 to TRBJ1-2; maybe TRBD1 (5 bases). This CDR3 region has 13 residues. Trimming stripped 5 bases from V and 8 bases from J, with 15 bases between. Germline CDR1 and CDR2: LNHDA and SQIVND (reference sequence).

V usage is TRBV6-5 and J usage is TRBJ2-7; 11 nucleotides line up with TRBD1. Germline V gene lookup returns CDR1 MNHEY and CDR2 SVGAGI. Trimming took 6 bases from V and 3 from J; bases not matched to a gene: 7. This CDR3 region has 15 residues. The CDR3 nucleotides are TGTGCCAGCAGGGGGACAGGGGGGAATTACTACGAGCAGTACTTC. Its translation is CASRGTGGNYYEQYF.